This T cell receptor (beta chain) appears in the sequencing data of a study of identical twins. Template switching, a step in the protocol, added a universal primer site, and cDNA carried unique molecular identifiers. Using its own MiXCR run on the 5' RACE reads, TCRdb lists one record per CDR3 protein. The repertoire holds some 790,000 distinct CDR3 sequences, 15% to 20% seen once, with about an eighth in the top ten. CDR3 size: 15 residues. The germline CDR1 and CDR2 sequences are SGHAT and FQNNGV. Trimming took 5 bases from V and 1 from J, leaving 13 bases between them. These same data were also listed under a study on T cells expressing NK-cell markers. That paper adds: HCMV seropositivity characterized seven of the eight sequenced donors, and seronegativity one.

The sequence was obtained from a young woman in good health. This rearrangement joins TRBV11-2 to TRBJ2-3; TRBD2 might be the D (6 bases). Specimen: PBMCs. CDR3 sequence (DNA): TGTGCCAGCAGCCCAATAGCGGCAGGCACAGATACGCAGTATTTT. Translated, it gives CASSPIAAGTDTQYF.